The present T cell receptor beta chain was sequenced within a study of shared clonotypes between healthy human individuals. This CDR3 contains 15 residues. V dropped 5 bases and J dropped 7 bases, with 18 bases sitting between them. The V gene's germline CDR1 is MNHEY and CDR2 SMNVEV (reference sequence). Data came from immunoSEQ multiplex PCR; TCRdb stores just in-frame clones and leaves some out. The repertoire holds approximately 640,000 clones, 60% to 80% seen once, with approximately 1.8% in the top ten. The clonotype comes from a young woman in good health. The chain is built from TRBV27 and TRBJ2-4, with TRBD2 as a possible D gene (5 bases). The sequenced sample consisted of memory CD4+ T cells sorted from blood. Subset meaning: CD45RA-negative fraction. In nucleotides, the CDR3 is TGTGCCAGCAGTCTACGCCCGGGGTACCAGAACATTCAGTACTTC. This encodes CASSLRPGYQNIQYF.